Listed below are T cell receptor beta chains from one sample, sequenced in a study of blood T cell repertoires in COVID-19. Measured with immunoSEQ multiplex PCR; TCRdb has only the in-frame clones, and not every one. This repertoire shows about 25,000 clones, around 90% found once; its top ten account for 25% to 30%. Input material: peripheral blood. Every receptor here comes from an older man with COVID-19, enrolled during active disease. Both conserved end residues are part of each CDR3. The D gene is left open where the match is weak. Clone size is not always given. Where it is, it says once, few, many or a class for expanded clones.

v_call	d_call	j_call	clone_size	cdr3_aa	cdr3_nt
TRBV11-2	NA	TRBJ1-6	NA	CASSLEPGQSPLHF	TGTGCCAGCAGCTTAGAACCAGGGCAGTCACCCCTCCACTTT
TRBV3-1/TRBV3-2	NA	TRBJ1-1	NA	CASSLTWSGTEAFF	TGTGCCAGCAGCCTAACCTGGTCGGGCACTGAAGCTTTCTTT
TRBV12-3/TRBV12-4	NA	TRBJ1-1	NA	CASSFGGWTEAFF	TGTGCCAGCAGCTTCGGGGGTTGGACTGAAGCTTTCTTT
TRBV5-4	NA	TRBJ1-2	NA	CASSLAGIQANYGYTF	TGTGCCAGCAGCTTGGCCGGTATACAGGCGAACTATGGCTACACCTTC
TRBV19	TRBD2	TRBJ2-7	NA	CASSLAWGTSFYEQYF	TGTGCCAGTTCACTGGCGTGGGGGACTAGCTTCTACGAGCAGTACTTC
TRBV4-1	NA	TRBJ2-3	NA	CASSQEASGLRTDTQYF	TGCGCCAGCAGCCAGGAGGCGAGCGGGCTGCGCACAGATACGCAGTATTTT
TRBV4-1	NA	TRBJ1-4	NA	CASSQVEGQWELFF	TGCGCCAGCAGCCAAGTGGAGGGGCAGTGGGAACTGTTTTTT
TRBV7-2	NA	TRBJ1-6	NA	CASSYLGTYDSPLHF	TGTGCCAGCAGCTACCTCGGGACATATGATTCACCCCTCCACTTT
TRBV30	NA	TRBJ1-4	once	CAWTGGSNEKLFF	TGTGCCTGGACGGGGGGATCTAATGAAAAACTGTTTTTT
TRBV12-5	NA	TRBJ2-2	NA	CASGRDIANTGELFF	TGTGCTAGTGGCCGGGACATAGCGAACACCGGGGAGCTGTTTTTT
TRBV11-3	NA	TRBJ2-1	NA	CASSLDHRANEQFF	TGTGCCAGCAGCTTAGATCACAGGGCCAATGAGCAGTTCTTC
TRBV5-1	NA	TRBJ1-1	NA	CASSLISLTEAFF	TGCGCCAGCAGCTTAATCTCCCTGACTGAAGCTTTCTTT
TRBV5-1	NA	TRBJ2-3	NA	CASSLRRGGGTDTQYF	TGCGCCAGCAGCTTGAGGCGGGGAGGCGGCACAGATACGCAGTATTTT
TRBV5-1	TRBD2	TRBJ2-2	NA	CASRGTSSTRELFF	TGCGCCAGCAGGGGGACTAGCAGCACCCGGGAGCTGTTTTTT
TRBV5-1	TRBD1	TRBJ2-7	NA	CASSPGDRKTYEQYF	TGCGCCAGCAGCCCGGGGGACAGGAAAACCTACGAGCAGTACTTC
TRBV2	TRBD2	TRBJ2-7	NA	CASSPPGLAGDYYEQYF	TGTGCCAGCAGCCCACCGGGACTAGCGGGCGATTACTACGAGCAGTACTTC
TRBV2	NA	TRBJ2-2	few	CASSKGLRRELFF	TGTGCCAGCAGTAAGGGGCTCAGAAGGGAGCTGTTTTTT
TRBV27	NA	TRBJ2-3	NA	CASSWIGGAADTQYF	TGTGCCAGCAGTTGGATCGGCGGGGCGGCAGATACGCAGTATTTT
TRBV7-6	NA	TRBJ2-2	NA	CASSARGAGELFF	TGTGCCAGCAGCGCCAGGGGGGCCGGGGAGCTGTTTTTT
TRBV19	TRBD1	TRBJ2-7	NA	CASSPLTGGNFHEQYF	TGTGCCAGTAGCCCGCTCACAGGGGGCAATTTCCACGAGCAGTACTTC
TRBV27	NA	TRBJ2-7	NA	CASSFSADRYEQYF	TGTGCCAGCAGTTTCTCCGCTGACAGGTACGAGCAGTACTTC
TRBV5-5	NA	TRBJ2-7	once	CASSLELLNTEQYF	TGTGCCAGCAGCTTAGAGCTACTTAATACCGAGCAGTACTTC
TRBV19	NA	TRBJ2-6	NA	CASSIWGFGANVLTF	TGTGCCAGTAGTATTTGGGGCTTTGGGGCCAACGTCCTGACTTTC
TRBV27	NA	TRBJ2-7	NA	CASSLGGPYEQYF	TGTGCCAGCAGTTTGGGGGGTCCCTACGAGCAGTACTTC
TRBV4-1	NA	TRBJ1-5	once	CASSRYAGGDQPQHF	TGCGCCAGCAGCCGCTACGCTGGAGGGGATCAGCCCCAGCATTTT
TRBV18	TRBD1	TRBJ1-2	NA	CASSPPTGASYGYTF	TGTGCCAGCTCACCACCGACAGGGGCGAGCTATGGCTACACCTTC
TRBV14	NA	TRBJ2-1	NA	CASSQQGVNYNEQFF	TGTGCCAGCAGCCAACAAGGGGTCAACTACAATGAGCAGTTCTTC
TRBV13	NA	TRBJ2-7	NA	CASSQVGLVYEQYF	TGTGCCAGCAGCCAAGTGGGACTCGTCTACGAGCAGTACTTC